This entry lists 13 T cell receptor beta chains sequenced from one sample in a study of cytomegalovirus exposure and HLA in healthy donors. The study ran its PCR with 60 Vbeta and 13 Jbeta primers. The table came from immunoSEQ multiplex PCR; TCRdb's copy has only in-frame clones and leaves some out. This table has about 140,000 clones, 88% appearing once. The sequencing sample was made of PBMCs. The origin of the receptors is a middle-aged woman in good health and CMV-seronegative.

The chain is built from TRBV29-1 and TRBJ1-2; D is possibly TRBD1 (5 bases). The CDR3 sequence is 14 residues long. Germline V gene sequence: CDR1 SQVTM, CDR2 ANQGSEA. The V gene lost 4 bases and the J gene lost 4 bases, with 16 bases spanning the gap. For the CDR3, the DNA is TGCAGCGTTGGAAAGGCAGGGTTAGGCTATGGCTACACCTTC. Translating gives CSVGKAGLGYGYTF.

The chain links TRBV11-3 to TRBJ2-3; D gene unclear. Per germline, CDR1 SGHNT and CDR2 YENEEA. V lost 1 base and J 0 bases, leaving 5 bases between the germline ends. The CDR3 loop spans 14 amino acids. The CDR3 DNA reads TGTGCCAGCAGCTTAGGTCCTAGCACAGATACGCAGTATTTT. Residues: CASSLGPSTDTQYF. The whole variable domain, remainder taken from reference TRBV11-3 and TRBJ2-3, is EAGVVQSPRYKIIEKKQPVAFWCNPISGHNTLYWYLQNLGQGPELLIRYENEEAVDDSQLPKDRFSAERLKGVDSTLKIQPAELGDSAVYLCASSLGPSTDTQYFGPGTRLTVL.

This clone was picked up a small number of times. CDR3 region: CASSLVDRGVPEAFF. The CDR3 coding sequence is TGTGCCAGCAGCTTAGTTGACAGGGGGGTCCCTGAAGCTTTCTTT. This chain uses TRBV7-2 with TRBJ1-1; 9 nucleotides agree with TRBD1. CDR1 is SGHTA and CDR2 is FQGNSA in the germline V gene. This CDR3 has 15 amino acids. V was pared by 1 base and J by 6 bases, with 6 bases of the junction left unmatched.

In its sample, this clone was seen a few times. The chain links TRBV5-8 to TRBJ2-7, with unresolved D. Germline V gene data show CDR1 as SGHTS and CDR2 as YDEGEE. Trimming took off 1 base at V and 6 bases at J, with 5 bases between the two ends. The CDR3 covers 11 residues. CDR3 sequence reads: CASSLLSEQYF. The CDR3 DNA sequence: TGTGCCAGCAGCTTGCTGAGCGAGCAGTACTTC.

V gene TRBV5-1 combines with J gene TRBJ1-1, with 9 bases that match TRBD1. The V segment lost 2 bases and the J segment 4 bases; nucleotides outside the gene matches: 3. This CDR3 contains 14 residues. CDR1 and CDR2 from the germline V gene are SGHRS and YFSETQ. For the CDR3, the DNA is TGCGCCAGCAGCTTCGACAGGGGGGGCACTGAAGCTTTCTTT. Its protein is CASSFDRGGTEAFF.

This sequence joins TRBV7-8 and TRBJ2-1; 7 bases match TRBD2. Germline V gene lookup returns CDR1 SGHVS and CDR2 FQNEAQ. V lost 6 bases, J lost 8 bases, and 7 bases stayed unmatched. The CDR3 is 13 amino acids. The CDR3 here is CASRGAGDDEQFF. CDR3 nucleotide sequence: TGTGCCAGCAGAGGGGCGGGAGACGATGAGCAGTTCTTC.

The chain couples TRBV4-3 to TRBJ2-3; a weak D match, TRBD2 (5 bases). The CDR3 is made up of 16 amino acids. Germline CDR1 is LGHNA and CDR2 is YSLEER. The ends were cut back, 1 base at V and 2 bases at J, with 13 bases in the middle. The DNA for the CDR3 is TGCGCCAGCAGCCAAGCGATCGCGGGTCACACAGATACGCAGTATTTT. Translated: CASSQAIAGHTDTQYF.

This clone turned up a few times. CDR3 region: CASSVTGELFF. Here the CDR3 DNA reads TGTGCCAGCAGTGTAACCGGGGAGCTGTTTTTT. The V gene is TRBV25-1, the J gene TRBJ2-2; D unclear. Per the germline V gene, CDR1 is MGHDK and CDR2 is SYGVNS. Trimming removed 4 bases at V and 5 bases at J, with 2 bases between. This CDR3 contains 11 residues.

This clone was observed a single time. In DNA form, the CDR3 reads TGTGCCAGCAGCTCCTCGCGCTCGACCGGGGAGCTGTTTTTT. Amino acid sequence: CASSSSRSTGELFF. This chain links TRBV11-3 with TRBJ2-2; D gene uncertain. In germline, CDR1 is SGHNT, CDR2 YENEEA. CDR3 length: 14 amino acids. V lost 4 bases and J 5 bases, leaving 11 bases between the germline ends.

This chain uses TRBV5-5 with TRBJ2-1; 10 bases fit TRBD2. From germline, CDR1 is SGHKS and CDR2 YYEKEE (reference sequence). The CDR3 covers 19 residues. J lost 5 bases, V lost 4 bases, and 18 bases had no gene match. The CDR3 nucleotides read TGTGCCAGCAGCGTGGCCGGGGTTAGCGGGAGGATAGGGGACAATGAGCAGTTCTTC. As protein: CASSVAGVSGRIGDNEQFF.

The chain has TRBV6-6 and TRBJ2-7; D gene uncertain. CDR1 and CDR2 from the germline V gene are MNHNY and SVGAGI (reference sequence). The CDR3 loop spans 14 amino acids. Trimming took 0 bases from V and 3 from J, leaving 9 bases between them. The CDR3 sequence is CASSYSPRVYEQYF. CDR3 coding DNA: TGTGCCAGCAGTTACTCCCCCCGGGTCTACGAGCAGTACTTC.

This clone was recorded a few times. Written as DNA, the CDR3 is TGTGCCAATTCGTTCGACAGGACCTACGAGCAGTACTTC. Translated: CANSFDRTYEQYF. The V and J genes are TRBV7-2 and TRBJ2-7, with D maybe TRBD1 (6 bases). CDR3 length: 13 amino acids. V lost 10 bases and J lost 2, with 15 bases in between. Germline lookup yields CDR1 SGHTA and CDR2 FQGNSA.

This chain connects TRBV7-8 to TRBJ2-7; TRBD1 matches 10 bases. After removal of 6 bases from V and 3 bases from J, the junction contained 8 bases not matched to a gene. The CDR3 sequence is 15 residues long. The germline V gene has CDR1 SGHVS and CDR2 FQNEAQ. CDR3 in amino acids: CASRLTGTGVYEQYF. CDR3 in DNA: TGTGCCAGCAGGCTTACCGGGACAGGGGTCTACGAGCAGTACTTC. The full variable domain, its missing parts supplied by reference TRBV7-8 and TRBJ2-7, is GAGVSQSPRYKVAKRGQDVALRCDPISGHVSLFWYQQALGQGPEFLTYFQNEAQLDKSGLPSDRFFAERPEGSVSTLKIQRTQQEDSAVYLCASRLTGTGVYEQYFGPGTRLTVT.